The 12 T cell receptor beta chains listed next were all sequenced from one sample in a study of blood T cell repertoires in COVID-19. Repertoires were generated with immunoSEQ multiplex PCR, while TCRdb's copy carries only in-frame clones and drops some. Counted here are tens of thousands of clones, about 81% occurring once; the ten biggest clones make up more than 2.5%. Material for sequencing was peripheral blood. The receptors were gathered from a man in his fifties or sixties with acute or convalescent COVID-19.

This clone has only a few counts. The sample contains more than one DNA sequence encoding this CDR3. The chain recombines TRBV3-1 (or the pseudogene TRBV3-2) with TRBJ1-2, with 9 bases aligning to TRBD1. The CDR3 sequence is 14 residues long. Germline V gene lookup returns CDR1 LGHDT and CDR2 YNNKEL (reference sequence). Trimming cost V 2 bases and J 4 bases; bases outside gene matches: 2. The CDR3 here is CASSQPTGGYGYTF. For the CDR3, the DNA is TGTGCCAGCAGCCAACCGACAGGGGGCTATGGCTACACCTTC.

The CDR3 DNA reads as TGTGCCACCACCAGCGGGAGGGCCGCAGATACGCAGTATTTT. It specifies CATTSGRAADTQYF. The rearrangement uses TRBV2 and TRBJ2-3, with 10 bases that match TRBD2. J lost 4 bases, V lost 10 bases, and 8 bases had no gene match. Germline lookup yields CDR1 SNHLY and CDR2 FYNNEI. The CDR3 totals 14 residues.

The rearrangement uses TRBV28 and TRBJ2-7; TRBD1 matches at 9 bases. V gave up 2 bases and J gave up 2 bases; unmatched junction bases: 1. Germline V CDR1 and CDR2: MDHEN, SYDVKM. This CDR3 region has 14 residues. The CDR3 spells CASSLGDRAYEQYF. The DNA of the CDR3 is TGTGCCAGCAGTTTAGGGGACAGGGCCTACGAGCAGTACTTC.

This clone was recorded only once. The V gene is TRBV3-1 (or the pseudogene TRBV3-2), the J gene TRBJ1-1; 9 bases line up with TRBD1. The V gene end was trimmed by 4 bases and the J gene end by 2 bases; junction bases not matched to a gene: 2. CDR1 is LGHDT and CDR2 is YNNKEL in the germline V gene (reference sequence). The CDR3 has 14 amino acids. Written as DNA, the CDR3 is TGTGCCAGCAGCCGGACAGGGGTTAACACTGAAGCTTTCTTT. It specifies CASSRTGVNTEAFF.

This clone appeared once. The genes are TRBV3-1 (or the pseudogene TRBV3-2) and TRBJ2-7; 8 bases map to TRBD2. This CDR3 comprises 16 residues. Trimming at V came to 4 bases and at J to 3 bases, leaving 11 bases not matched to a gene. Germline V gives CDR1 LGHDT, CDR2 YNNKEL (reference sequence). The CDR3 reads CASSPRSAGELYEQYF. In DNA, the CDR3 is TGTGCCAGCAGCCCACGCTCAGCGGGAGAGCTCTACGAGCAGTACTTC.

The CDR3 region has the DNA TGTGCCAGCAGCTTAGACGGCAGGGAAAATTCACCCCTCCACTTT. This translates into CASSLDGRENSPLHF. The V call is TRBV7-9, the J call TRBJ1-6, with D perhaps TRBD1 (5 bases). Per germline, CDR1 SEHNR and CDR2 FQNEAQ (reference sequence). V was shortened by 1 base and J by 7 bases, with 11 bases between the two germline ends. This CDR3 is 15 amino acids long.

V and J are TRBV2 and TRBJ2-1; possibly TRBD2 for D (6 bases). V was cut by 1 base and J by 5 bases, with 9 bases left in between. The germline gives CDR1 SNHLY, CDR2 FYNNEI. This CDR3 has 14 residues. The CDR3 loop is CASSEGRTNNEQFF. In nucleotides, the CDR3 is TGTGCCAGCAGTGAAGGTCGGACTAACAATGAGCAGTTCTTC.

The chain carries TRBV19 and TRBJ2-1; TRBD2 agrees at 12 bases. V lost 6 bases, J lost 3 bases, and 6 bases stayed unmatched. CDR1 and CDR2 from the germline V gene are LNHDA and SQIVND (reference sequence). This CDR3 spans 16 amino acids. The CDR3 sequence: CASSGGLAGNYNEQFF. The DNA of the CDR3 is TGTGCCAGTAGCGGAGGACTAGCGGGGAACTACAATGAGCAGTTCTTC.

The chain employs TRBV6-6 and TRBJ2-1, with TRBD2 as a possible D gene (6 bases). Germline values: CDR1 MNHNY, CDR2 SVGAGI (reference sequence). The CDR3 spans 16 residues. The V gene lost 0 bases and the J gene lost 4 bases, with 13 bases spanning the gap. CDR3 sequence: CASSYSEGQQYNEQFF. The DNA for the CDR3 is TGTGCCAGCAGTTACTCGGAGGGGCAGCAGTACAATGAGCAGTTCTTC.

The chain combines TRBV24-1 with TRBJ2-1; 11 bases match TRBD2. Germline V gene data show CDR1 as KGHDR and CDR2 as SFDVKD. V was clipped by 1 base and J by 8 bases; unmatched bases: 6. The length of the CDR3 is 16 residues. The CDR3 DNA is TGTGCCACCAGTGATTTCCTGACTAGCGGGGAGCATGAGCAGTTCTTC. Translated: CATSDFLTSGEHEQFF.

This clone appeared a few times. This chain uses TRBV2 with TRBJ1-3; TRBD1 agrees at 7 bases. The trim removed 5 bases at V and 3 bases at J, leaving 4 bases unmatched. Per the germline V gene, CDR1 is SNHLY and CDR2 is FYNNEI. This CDR3 has 14 residues. The CDR3 nucleotides are TGTGCCAGCAGTCCCGACAGGGTTGGAAACACCATATATTTT. Translation: CASSPDRVGNTIYF.

V and J are TRBV7-6 and TRBJ2-3; 12 nucleotides match TRBD2. The V segment lost 1 base and the J segment 0 bases; nucleotides outside the gene matches: 11. There are 20 residues in the CDR3. Germline CDR1 is SGHVS and CDR2 is FNYEAQ. CDR3 bases: TGTGCCAGCAGCTTAGTCGCGCGCGGACTAGCGGGGCTGAGCACAGATACGCAGTATTTT. This gives the protein CASSLVARGLAGLSTDTQYF.